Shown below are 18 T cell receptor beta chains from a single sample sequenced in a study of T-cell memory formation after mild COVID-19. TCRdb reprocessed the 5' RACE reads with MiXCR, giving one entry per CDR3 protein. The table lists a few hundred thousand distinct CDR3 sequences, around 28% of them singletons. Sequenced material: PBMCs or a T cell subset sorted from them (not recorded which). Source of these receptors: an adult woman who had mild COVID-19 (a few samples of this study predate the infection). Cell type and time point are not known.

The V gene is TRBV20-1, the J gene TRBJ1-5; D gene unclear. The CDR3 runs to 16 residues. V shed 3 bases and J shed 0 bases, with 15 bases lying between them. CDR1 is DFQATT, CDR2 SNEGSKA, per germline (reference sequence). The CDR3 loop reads CSASRVAEYSNQPQHF. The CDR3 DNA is TGCAGTGCTAGCCGCGTGGCAGAATATAGCAATCAGCCCCAGCATTTT.

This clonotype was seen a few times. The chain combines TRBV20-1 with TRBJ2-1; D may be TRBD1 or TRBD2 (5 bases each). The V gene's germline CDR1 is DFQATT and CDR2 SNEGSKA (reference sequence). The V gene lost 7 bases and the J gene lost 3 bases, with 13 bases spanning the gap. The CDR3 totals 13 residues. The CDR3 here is CSVPGTYYNEQFF. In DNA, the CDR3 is TGCAGTGTTCCCGGGACCTACTACAATGAGCAGTTCTTC.

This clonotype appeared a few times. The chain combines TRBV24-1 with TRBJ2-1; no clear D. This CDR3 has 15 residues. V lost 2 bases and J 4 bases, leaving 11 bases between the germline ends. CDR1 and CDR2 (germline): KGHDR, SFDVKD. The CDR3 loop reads CATSDSRTGYNEQFF. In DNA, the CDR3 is TGTGCCACCAGTGATTCCCGCACCGGGTACAATGAGCAGTTCTTC.

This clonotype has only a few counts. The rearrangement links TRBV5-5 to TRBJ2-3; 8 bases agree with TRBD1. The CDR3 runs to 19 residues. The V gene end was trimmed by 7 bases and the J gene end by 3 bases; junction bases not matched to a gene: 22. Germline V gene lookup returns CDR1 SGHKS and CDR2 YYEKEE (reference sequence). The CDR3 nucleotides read TGTGCCAGCTCTAATCTGGGCCCCACAGGGGGTAGGTGGACAGATACGCAGTATTTT. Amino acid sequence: CASSNLGPTGGRWTDTQYF.

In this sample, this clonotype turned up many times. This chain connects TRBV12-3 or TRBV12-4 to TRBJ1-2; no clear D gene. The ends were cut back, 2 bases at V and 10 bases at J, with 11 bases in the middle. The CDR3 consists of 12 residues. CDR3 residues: CASSLSSGFYTF. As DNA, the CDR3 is TGTGCCAGCAGTTTAAGTTCTGGGTTCTACACCTTC.

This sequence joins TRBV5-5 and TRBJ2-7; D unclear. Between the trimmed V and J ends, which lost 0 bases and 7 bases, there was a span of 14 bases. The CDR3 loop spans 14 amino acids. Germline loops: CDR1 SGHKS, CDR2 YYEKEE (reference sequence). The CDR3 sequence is CASSLATKVGEQYF. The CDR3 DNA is TGTGCCAGCAGCTTGGCCACCAAGGTGGGAGAGCAGTACTTC.

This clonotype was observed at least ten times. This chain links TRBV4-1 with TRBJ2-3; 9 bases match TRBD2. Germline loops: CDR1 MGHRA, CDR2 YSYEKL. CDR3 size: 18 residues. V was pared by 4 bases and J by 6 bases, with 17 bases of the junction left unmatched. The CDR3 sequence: CASSPGPRGGRGPDTQYF. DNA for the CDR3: TGCGCCAGCAGCCCGGGCCCGCGGGGGGGCCGCGGGCCTGATACGCAGTATTTT.

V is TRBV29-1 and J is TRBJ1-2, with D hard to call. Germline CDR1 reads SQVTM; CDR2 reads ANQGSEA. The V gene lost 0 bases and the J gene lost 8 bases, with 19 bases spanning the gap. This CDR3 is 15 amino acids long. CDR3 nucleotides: TGCAGCGTTGAAGATAGTGGCGCACGGTCCGGGGGCTACACCTTC. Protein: CSVEDSGARSGGYTF.

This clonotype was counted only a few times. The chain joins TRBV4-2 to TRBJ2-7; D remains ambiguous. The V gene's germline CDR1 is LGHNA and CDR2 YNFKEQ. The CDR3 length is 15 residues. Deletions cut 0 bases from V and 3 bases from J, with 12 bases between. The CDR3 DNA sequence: TGTGCCAGCAGCCAAGAAGCCCCGGGCCGCTACGAGCAGTACTTC. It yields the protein CASSQEAPGRYEQYF.

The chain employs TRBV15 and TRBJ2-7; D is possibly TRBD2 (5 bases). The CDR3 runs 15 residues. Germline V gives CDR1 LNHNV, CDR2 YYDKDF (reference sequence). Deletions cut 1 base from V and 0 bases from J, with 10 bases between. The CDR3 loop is CATSRAVGSSYEQYF. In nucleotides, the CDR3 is TGTGCCACCAGCAGAGCGGTGGGGAGCTCCTACGAGCAGTACTTC.

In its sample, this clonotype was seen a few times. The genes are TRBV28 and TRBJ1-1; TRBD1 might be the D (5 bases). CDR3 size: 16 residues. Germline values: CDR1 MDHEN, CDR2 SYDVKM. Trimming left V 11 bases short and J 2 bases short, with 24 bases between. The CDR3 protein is CAALGGVGPPNTEAFF. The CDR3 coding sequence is TGTGCCGCCCTGGGGGGGGTGGGGCCCCCTAACACTGAAGCTTTCTTT.

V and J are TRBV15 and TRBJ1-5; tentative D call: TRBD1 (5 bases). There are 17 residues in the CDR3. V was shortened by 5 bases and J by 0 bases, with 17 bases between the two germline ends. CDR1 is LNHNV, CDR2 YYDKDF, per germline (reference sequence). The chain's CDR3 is CATSPRGLGPSNQPQHF. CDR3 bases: TGTGCCACCAGCCCCCGGGGGTTGGGGCCTAGCAATCAGCCCCAGCATTTT.

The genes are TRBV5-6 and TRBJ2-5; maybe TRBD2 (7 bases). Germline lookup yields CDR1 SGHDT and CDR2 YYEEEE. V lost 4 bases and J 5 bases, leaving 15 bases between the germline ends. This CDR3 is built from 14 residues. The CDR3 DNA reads TGTGCCAGCAGCCTGCGGGCGGGGGCCGAGACCCAGTACTTC. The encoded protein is CASSLRAGAETQYF.

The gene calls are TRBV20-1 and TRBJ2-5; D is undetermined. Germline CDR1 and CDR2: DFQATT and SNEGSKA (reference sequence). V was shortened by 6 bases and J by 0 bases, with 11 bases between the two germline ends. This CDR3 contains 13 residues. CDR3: CSAGEQYQETQYF. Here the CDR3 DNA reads TGCAGTGCCGGAGAACAGTACCAAGAGACCCAGTACTTC.

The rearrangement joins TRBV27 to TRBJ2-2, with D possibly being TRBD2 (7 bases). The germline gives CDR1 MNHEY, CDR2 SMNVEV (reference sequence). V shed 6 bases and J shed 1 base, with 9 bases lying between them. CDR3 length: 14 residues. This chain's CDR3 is CASRGGRNTGELFF. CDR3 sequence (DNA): TGTGCCAGCAGGGGGGGGCGGAACACCGGGGAGCTGTTTTTT.

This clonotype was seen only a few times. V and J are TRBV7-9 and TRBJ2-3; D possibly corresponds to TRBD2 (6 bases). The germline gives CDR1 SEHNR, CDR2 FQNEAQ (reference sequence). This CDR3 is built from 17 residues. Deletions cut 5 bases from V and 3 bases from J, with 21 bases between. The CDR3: CASSPLVSPRGTDTQYF. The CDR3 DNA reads TGTGCCAGCAGCCCGTTAGTGTCCCCTCGGGGGACAGATACGCAGTATTTT.

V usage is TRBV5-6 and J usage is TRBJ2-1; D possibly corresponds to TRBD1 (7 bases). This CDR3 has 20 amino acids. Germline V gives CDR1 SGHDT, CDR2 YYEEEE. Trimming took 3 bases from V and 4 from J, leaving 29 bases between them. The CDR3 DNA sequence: TGTGCCAGCAGCTCACCTGGGCAGAGGGGCATCAGGGGGGTATACAATGAGCAGTTCTTC. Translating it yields CASSSPGQRGIRGVYNEQFF.

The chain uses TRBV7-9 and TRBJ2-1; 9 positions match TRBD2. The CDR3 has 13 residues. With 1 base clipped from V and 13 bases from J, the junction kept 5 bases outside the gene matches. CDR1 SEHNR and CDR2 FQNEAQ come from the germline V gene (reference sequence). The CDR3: CASSLEASGVQFF. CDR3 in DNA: TGTGCCAGCAGCTTAGAAGCTAGCGGGGTCCAGTTCTTC.